This T cell receptor beta chain came from a study of cytomegalovirus exposure and HLA in healthy donors (TCRdb year 2017). Broadly, across the study: An earlier analysis of some 620 of the donors reported 276 Gb of sequence data and about 120 million unique TCR beta sequences obtained from around 170 million T cells. Donor age, sex, ethnicity and CMV serostatus were compiled together with the repertoire data. HLA typing included class I and class II loci at four-digit resolution. Every repertoire in the discovery cohort had been generated on one and the same sequencing platform. Genome-wide SNP genotypes for about three fifths of the roughly 670 donors were used in a later genetic analysis, which treated that subset as a discovery cohort. High-throughput TCR immunosequencing, statistical association of individual TCRs with disease status, and machine learning were combined to predict cytomegalovirus infection status. A later analysis re-analyzed previously published TCR beta repertoires from several hundred donors and added high-resolution HLA genotyping to study TCR occurrence patterns. The study aimed to test whether cataloging public T cell receptors could reveal signatures of past pathogen exposure. Among the roughly 390 genotyped donors, around 81% belonged to the genetic ancestry cluster associated with self-reported Caucasian donors. Four to six DR-DQ haplotypes were handled as single units for association and clustering, since linkage in the cohort was strong. Roughly 300 gigabases of sequencing data and 70 million to 95 million unique TCR sequences made up an early release that covered 500 to 700 HLA-typed donors. Rather than using new phenotypic data, the later analysis identified candidate immune exposures from TCR beta sequences and from how often those sequences occurred across donors. An earlier analysis of several hundred of the donors applied high-throughput TCR beta sequencing to assess whether each TCR beta V gene segment acted as functional or pseudogenic. The study used immunosequencing to profile the T cell repertoires of about 670 subjects and linked those repertoires to cytomegalovirus serostatus. Among roughly 400 genotyped donors of the cohort, an average of around 250,000 unique TCR beta nucleotide sequences was sequenced per donor, of which approximately 19% were non-productive. A separate validation cohort of approximately 120 different subjects was used in addition to the 666-subject first cohort. Typing coverage varied by locus: about 620-630 donors for A, B, C, DRB1 and DQB1; under 550 for DQA1; more than 600 for DPA1; about 450 for DPB1.

The cohort consisted of hundreds of healthy bone marrow donors. At the time of sampling, all cohort members were nominally healthy, though unrecorded immune exposures were likely present. The donor was CMV seronegative and belonged to the group of several hundred seronegative cohort members. A peripheral blood sample was provided by each donor, and peripheral blood mononuclear cells were used for TCR beta sequencing. Genomic DNA extraction from the blood cell samples was performed with the Qiagen DNeasy Blood Extraction Kit. The library was built by means of the immunoSEQ multiplex PCR assay. For the multiplex PCR, a mixture combining 60 forward primers for TCR Vbeta segments and 13 reverse primers for TCR Jbeta segments was used. The CDR3 region of rearranged TCR beta genes was amplified from genomic DNA with a multiplex PCR assay. The Illumina HiSeq System was used to sequence the amplified TCR beta libraries as 87-base-pair reads. On the study's bioinformatics: Across the 700 or so repertoires, a later analysis counted approximately 75 million unique TCR beta chains, 9.5 million to 13 million of which were shared by at least two donors. To remove PCR and sequencing errors, raw reads were error-corrected and collapsed into unique sequences using a nearest-neighbor algorithm that merged closely related sequences. V, D and J gene segments were assigned by aligning CDR3 sequences to IMGT reference sequences. For a sequence to be retained, a match of at least six nucleotides was required to both a V gene segment and a J gene segment. A rearrangement counted as productive if the CDR3 had no stop codons and remained in frame with V and J, and every other rearrangement counted as non-productive. Following IMGT convention, CDR3 was defined as the stretch from the second conserved V-encoded cysteine up to the conserved J-encoded phenylalanine. Sequences without an unambiguous match to a single V gene segment were excluded from the earlier analysis of about 630 of the donors. In an earlier analysis of some 590 of the donors, a V segment was called functional when productive rearrangements were above 56.7%, and segregating when the standard deviation between donors exceeded 5%. A statistical classification framework was built to diagnose cytomegalovirus status from the catalog of TCR beta chain sequences. V and J gene assignment, in a later analysis, came from comparing TCR nucleotide sequences with IMGT/GENE-DB human TR gene sequences. In a later analysis, CDR3 sequences and most-parsimonious VDJ recombination scenarios were assigned using the TCRdist pipeline. In a later analysis, every TCR beta chain was defined by the combination of its CDR3 amino acid sequence and its V-gene family, and reads without a unique V-gene family were dropped. A later analysis removed 450 to 600 highly shared, low-generation-probability nucleotide sequences to deal with suspected cross-contamination and a sequencing artifact. A later analysis calculated a clonal expansion index for each public chain from normalized within-repertoire ranks of inferred template counts. A later analysis computed generation probabilities with a VDJ recombination model fitted to out-of-frame rearrangements, and checked the results against IGoR. A later analysis scored TCR-TCR, TCR-HLA and TCR-CMV co-occurrence with hypergeometric tests, applying a repertoire-size bias correction to TCR pairs. A later analysis estimated false discovery rates by permuting HLA or CMV assignments 20 times. In a later analysis, co-occurring TCRs were grouped using DBSCAN, and TCRdist sequence similarity was added for clustering within HLA-allele-positive subsets. Repertoires with fewer than 30,000 or more than 120,000 public chains were left out of co-occurrence clustering, as were a handful of repertoires with anomalous nucleotide sharing. Drawn from immuneACCESS, this table holds only the in-frame rearrangements with V and J called that TCRdb kept. Clones are partly lost; checked studies trace under half to an unresolved V gene and leave the rest unexplained. Clone size and V and J calls were adopted from that table, with D and trimming inferred from the DNA. This specimen's table enumerates 150,000 or so clones. The ten top clones hold under 2% of the sample.

General study outcomes and caveats: Linkage disequilibrium might explain the correlated functional status among segregating V segments, but an unknown experimental factor could not be ruled out. In a later genetic analysis, fewer N-insertions in productive TCRs were reported among donors in an Asian-associated ancestry cluster than the roughly 700-donor mean. In the study, 150 to 200 TCR beta chains were listed as associated with cytomegalovirus. At a false discovery rate of 0.05, a later analysis linked 16,951 TCR beta sequences to specific HLA alleles. The authors suggested that the approach could potentially be generalized to other disease states and immunological phenotypes. Because counts were too low, roughly 16 rarely observed V segments, including chromosome 9 orphons, were left out of the earlier analysis of approximately 580 of the donors. This cohort had only TCR beta chains sequenced, and the lack of alpha or paired-chain data limited which features could be detected. Most CMV-associated TCR beta chains appeared to be HLA-restricted in a later analysis, and the HLA associations seemed to be driven largely by CMV exposure. In a later genetic analysis, a missense DCLRE1C variant was associated with V-gene and J-gene trimming of TCR beta chains, and the association was replicated in an independent cohort. Because the 87-base-pair reads could not distinguish some IMGT-functional V segments, including TRBV6-2 and TRBV6-3, those segments were excluded. In a later analysis, several top co-occurrence clusters were reported to appear linked to parvovirus B19, influenza, CMV and Epstein-Barr virus. Three of the identified cytomegalovirus-associated TCR beta chains were confirmed in vitro to be specific for cytomegalovirus antigens. Immune exposure information for the cohort was limited to CMV serostatus. In a later analysis, HLA-associated TCR beta chains were found to be more clonally expanded and to have lower generation probabilities than equally common non-associated chains. In an earlier analysis of approximately 590 of the donors, most TCR beta V segments appeared in productive rearrangements about 90% or about 30% of the time, broadly matching IMGT annotations. HLA typing was unavailable for some donors at each locus, so association tests used only the typed subset. A cluster of highly shared sequence variants was judged likely to be a technical artifact of the sequencing pipeline. In both the original and validation cohorts, the classifier was reported to diagnose cytomegalovirus status with high specificity and sensitivity. While some public TCRs were present in many individuals, most TCR sequences turned up only very rarely across donors. The presence/absence analyses assumed that sequencing depth was roughly uniform across donors, and that assumption may not be true. When HLA alleles, especially DR and DQ, strongly co-occurred, attributing TCR associations to individual alleles was difficult. A further reported finding was that TCR beta sequences accurately predicted the HLA-A and HLA-B alleles for most subjects in the first cohort. A later analysis found that TCR association rates varied across HLA loci, with DRB1 alleles showing the most associated TCRs and HLA-C alleles the fewest.

The CDR3 has 13 amino acids, counting the end cysteine and phenylalanine. The CDR3 DNA has 39 bases and is translated from base 1. Deletion took 3 bases off V and 2 bases off J, with a span of 11 bases between the germline ends. CDR1 and CDR2, looked up from the germline V gene, are SQVTM and ANQGSEA. Worth noting for this clone: Its specific antigen is unknown.

The rearrangement joined TRBV29-1 to TRBJ2-7; TRBD1 is possibly the D segment (5 matching bases). What was sequenced was PBMCs. This TCR was sampled from a woman aged 45-65 years in good health and CMV-seronegative. For the CDR3, the sequence is CSVEGQETYEQYF. The nucleotides are TGCAGCGTTGAGGGGCAGGAAACCTACGAGCAGTACTTC.